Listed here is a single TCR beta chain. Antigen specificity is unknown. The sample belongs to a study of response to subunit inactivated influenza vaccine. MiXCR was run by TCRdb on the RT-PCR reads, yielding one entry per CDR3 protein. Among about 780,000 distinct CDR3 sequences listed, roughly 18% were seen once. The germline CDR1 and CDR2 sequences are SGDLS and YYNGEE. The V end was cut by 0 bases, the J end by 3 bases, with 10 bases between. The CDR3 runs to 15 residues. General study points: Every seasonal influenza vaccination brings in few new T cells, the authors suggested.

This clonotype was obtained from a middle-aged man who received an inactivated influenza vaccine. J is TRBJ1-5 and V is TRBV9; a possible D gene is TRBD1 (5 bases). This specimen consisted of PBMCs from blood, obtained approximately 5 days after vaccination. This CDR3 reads CASSVAGRLNQPQHF. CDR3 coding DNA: TGTGCCAGCAGCGTAGCGGGACGTCTCAATCAGCCCCAGCATTTT.